This is a list of T cell receptor beta chains from one sample in a study of cytomegalovirus exposure and HLA in healthy donors. The protocol was immunoSEQ multiplex PCR, while the TCRdb copy is restricted to in-frame clones and leaves out a portion. Of 120,000 or so clones in the sample, under 12% were seen once. Sequenced material: PBMCs. The receptor source for this set is a woman younger than 35 in good health and CMV-seropositive. Each CDR3 is given with its conserved first and last residue. The order of the fields is clone size, V gene, J gene, D gene, CDR3 protein, CDR3 DNA. A D gene is named only where the DNA matches it firmly. Expanded clones are given a class, and other clones once, few, many or no size at all.

NA	TRBV29-1	TRBJ2-3	NA	CSERGAGEGTDTQYF	TGCAGCGAGAGGGGGGCGGGAGAGGGCACAGATACGCAGTATTTT
NA	TRBV6-4	TRBJ2-3	NA	CASSEASATDTQYF	TGTGCCAGCAGTGAAGCTAGCGCCACAGATACGCAGTATTTT
few	TRBV9	TRBJ1-2	TRBD1	CASSVGGGTYGYTF	TGTGCCAGCAGCGTAGGAGGGGGCACCTATGGCTACACCTTC
NA	TRBV10-3	TRBJ2-3	NA	CAISEVDSGSTDTQYF	TGTGCCATCAGTGAAGTTGACAGTGGGAGCACAGATACGCAGTATTTT
few	TRBV2	TRBJ2-7	NA	CASSGVDSQYEQYF	TGTGCCAGCAGTGGTGTCGACAGCCAGTACGAGCAGTACTTC
few	TRBV9	TRBJ1-2	NA	CASSVVSRRGYTF	TGTGCCAGCAGCGTAGTTTCTCGGAGAGGCTACACCTTC
few	TRBV6-5	TRBJ2-1	TRBD2	CASGSLISGSLEFF	TGTGCCAGCGGAAGCCTAATTAGCGGGAGTTTAGAGTTCTTC
NA	TRBV4-1	TRBJ2-1	TRBD2	CASSQDRGGSSYNEQFF	TGCGCCAGCAGCCAAGATCGCGGCGGGAGCTCCTACAATGAGCAGTTCTTC
few	TRBV30	TRBJ2-1	NA	CAWSGRARYNEQFF	TGTGCCTGGAGCGGGCGGGCGCGCTACAATGAGCAGTTCTTC
NA	TRBV6-5	TRBJ2-5	TRBD1	CASSSQGAQETQYF	TGTGCCAGCAGTTCACAGGGGGCCCAGGAGACCCAGTACTTC
many	TRBV6-4	TRBJ2-3	TRBD2	CASSDSGGTDTQYF	TGTGCCAGCAGTGATAGCGGGGGCACAGATACGCAGTATTTT
many	TRBV11-2	TRBJ2-3	TRBD1	CASSLGTGHTDTQYF	TGTGCCAGCAGCTTAGGGACAGGGCACACAGATACGCAGTATTTT
NA	TRBV10-3	TRBJ2-7	TRBD2	CAMGTGRAPYEQYF	TGTGCCATGGGTACTGGGAGGGCCCCCTACGAGCAGTACTTC
NA	TRBV19	TRBJ2-1	TRBD1	CASSMGQTYNEQFF	TGTGCCAGTAGTATGGGACAGACATACAATGAGCAGTTCTTC
NA	TRBV28	TRBJ1-2	NA	CASSLLGGNYGYTF	TGTGCCAGCAGCCTCCTAGGGGGAAACTATGGCTACACCTTC
NA	TRBV30	TRBJ2-1	TRBD2	CAWGVLAGYNEQFF	TGTGCCTGGGGGGTACTAGCGGGTTACAATGAGCAGTTCTTC
NA	TRBV2	TRBJ2-1	TRBD2	CASRAGTSGNEQFF	TGTGCCAGCAGAGCCGGGACTAGCGGGAATGAGCAGTTCTTC
few	TRBV27	TRBJ1-1	TRBD1	CASSLSTGANTEAFF	TGTGCCAGCAGTTTATCGACAGGGGCGAACACTGAAGCTTTCTTT